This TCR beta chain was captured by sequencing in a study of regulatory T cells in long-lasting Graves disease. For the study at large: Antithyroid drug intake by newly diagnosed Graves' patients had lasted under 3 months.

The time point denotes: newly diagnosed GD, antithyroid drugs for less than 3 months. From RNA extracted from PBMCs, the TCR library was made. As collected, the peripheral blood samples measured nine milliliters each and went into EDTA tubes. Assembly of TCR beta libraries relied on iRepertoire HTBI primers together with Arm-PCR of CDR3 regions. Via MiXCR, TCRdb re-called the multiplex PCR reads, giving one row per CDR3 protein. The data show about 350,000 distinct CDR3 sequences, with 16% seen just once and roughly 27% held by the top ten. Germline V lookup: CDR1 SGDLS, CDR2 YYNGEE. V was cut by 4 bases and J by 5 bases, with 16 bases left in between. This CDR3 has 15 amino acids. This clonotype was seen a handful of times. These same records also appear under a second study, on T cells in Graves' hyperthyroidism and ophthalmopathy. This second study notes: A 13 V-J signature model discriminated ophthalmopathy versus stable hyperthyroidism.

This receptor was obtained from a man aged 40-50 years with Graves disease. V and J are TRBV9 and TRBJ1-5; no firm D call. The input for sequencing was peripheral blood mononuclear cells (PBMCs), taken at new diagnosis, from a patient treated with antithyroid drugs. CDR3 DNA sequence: TGTGCCAGCAGCCAGGACCCTATTGAGGATCAGCCCCAGCATTTT. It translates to CASSQDPIEDQPQHF. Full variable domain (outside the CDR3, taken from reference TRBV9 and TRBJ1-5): DSGVTQTPKHLITATGQRVTLRCSPRSGDLSVYWYQQSLDQGLQFLIQYYNGEERAKGNILERFSAQQFPDLHSELNLSSLELGDSALYFCASSQDPIEDQPQHFGDGTRLSIL.